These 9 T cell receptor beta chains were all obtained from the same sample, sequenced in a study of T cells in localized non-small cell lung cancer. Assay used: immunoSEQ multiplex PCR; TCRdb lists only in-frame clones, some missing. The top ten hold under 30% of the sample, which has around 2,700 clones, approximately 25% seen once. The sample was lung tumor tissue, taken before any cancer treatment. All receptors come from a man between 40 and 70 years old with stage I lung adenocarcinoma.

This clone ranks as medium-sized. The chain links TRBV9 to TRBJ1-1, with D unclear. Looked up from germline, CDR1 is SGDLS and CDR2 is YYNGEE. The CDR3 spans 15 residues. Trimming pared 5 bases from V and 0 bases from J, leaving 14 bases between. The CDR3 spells CASSVRQSLNTEAFF. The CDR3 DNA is TGTGCCAGCAGTGTTCGCCAGAGTTTGAACACTGAAGCTTTCTTT.

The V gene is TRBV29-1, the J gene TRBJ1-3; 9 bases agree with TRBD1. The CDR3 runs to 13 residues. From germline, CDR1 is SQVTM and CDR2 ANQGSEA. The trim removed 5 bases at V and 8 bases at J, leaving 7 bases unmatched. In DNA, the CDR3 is TGCAGCGTTTCGGACAGGGGCCTGGACACCATATATTTT. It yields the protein CSVSDRGLDTIYF.

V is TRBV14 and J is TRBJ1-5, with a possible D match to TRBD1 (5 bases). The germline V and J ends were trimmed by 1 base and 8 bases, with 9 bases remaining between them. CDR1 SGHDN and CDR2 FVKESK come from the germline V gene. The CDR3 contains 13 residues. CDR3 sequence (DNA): TGTGCCAGCAGCCAAGGGTGGGGGGAGCCCCAGCATTTT. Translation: CASSQGWGEPQHF. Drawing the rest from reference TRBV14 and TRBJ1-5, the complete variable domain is EAGVTQFPSHSVIEKGQTVTLRCDPISGHDNLYWYRRVMGKEIKFLLHFVKESKQDESGMPNNRFLAERTGGTYSTLKVQPAELEDSGVYFCASSQGWGEPQHFGDGTRLSIL.

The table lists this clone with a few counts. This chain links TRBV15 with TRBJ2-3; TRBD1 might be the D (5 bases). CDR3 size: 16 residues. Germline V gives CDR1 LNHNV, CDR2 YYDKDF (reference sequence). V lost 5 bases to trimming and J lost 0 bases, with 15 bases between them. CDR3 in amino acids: CATSERVRASTDTQYF. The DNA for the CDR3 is TGTGCCACCAGCGAACGTGTCAGGGCCAGCACAGATACGCAGTATTTT.

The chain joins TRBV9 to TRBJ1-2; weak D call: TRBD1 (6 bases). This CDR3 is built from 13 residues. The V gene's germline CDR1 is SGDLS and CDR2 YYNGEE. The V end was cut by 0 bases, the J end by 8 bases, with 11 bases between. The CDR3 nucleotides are TGTGCCAGCAGCGTAGAGGGGGGAGGAGGCTACACCTTC. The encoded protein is CASSVEGGGGYTF.

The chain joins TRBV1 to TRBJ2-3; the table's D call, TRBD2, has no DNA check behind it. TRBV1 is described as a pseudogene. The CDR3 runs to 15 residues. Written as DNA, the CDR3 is TGCGCCAGCAGCCAAGGCGGGGGGATAGGGGATACGCAGTATTTT. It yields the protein CASSQGGGIGDTQYF.

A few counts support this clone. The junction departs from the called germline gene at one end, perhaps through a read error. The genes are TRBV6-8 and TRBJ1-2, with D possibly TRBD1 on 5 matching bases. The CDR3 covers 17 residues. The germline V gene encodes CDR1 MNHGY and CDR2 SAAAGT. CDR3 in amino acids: CAISTLSGGGAFYGYTF. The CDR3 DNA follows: TGTGCCATCAGTACCCTTTCAGGCGGGGGTGCTTTCTATGGCTACACCTTC.

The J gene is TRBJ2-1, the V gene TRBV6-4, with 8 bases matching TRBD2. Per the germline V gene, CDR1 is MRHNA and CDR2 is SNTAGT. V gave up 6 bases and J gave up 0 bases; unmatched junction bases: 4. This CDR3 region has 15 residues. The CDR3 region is CASRPSGSSYNEQFF. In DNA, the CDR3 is TGTGCCAGCAGACCAAGCGGGAGCTCCTACAATGAGCAGTTCTTC.

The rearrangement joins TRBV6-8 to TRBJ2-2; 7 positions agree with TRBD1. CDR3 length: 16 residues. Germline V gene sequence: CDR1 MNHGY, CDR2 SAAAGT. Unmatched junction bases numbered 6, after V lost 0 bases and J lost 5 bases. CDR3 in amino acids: CASSYSYTGVTGELFF. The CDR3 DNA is TGTGCCAGCAGTTACTCGTACACAGGGGTTACCGGGGAGCTGTTTTTT.